Listed below are T cell receptor beta chains from one sample, sequenced in a study of T cell repertoires in cytomegalovirus infection. Each CDR3 protein is one row after TCRdb ran MiXCR on the reads. The sample has some 800,000 distinct CDR3 sequences, about 29% seen once. The antigens of these receptors remain unknown. The sample in question was cultured CD8+ T cells from PBMCs, obtained from culture after CMV antigen stimulation. The source is a human donor in good health (CMV status not recorded). Some clones in this sample may be carry-over from other donors' samples. Both conserved end residues are part of each CDR3. A clone size is listed for some rows: how often the clone was seen (once, few, many), or a class if it is expanded.

v_gene	j_gene	abundance	CDR3aa
TRBV7-3	TRBJ2-3	.	CASSLDGGRTDTQYF
TRBV19	TRBJ1-2	.	CASSIDRDRAPFDYGYTF
TRBV7-6	TRBJ1-5	few	CASSLVGQLSNQPQHF
TRBV15	TRBJ2-1	.	CATSRVTVPVEFF
TRBV6-6	TRBJ2-7	.	CASRGAGGLSSYEQYF
TRBV5-6	TRBJ2-5	.	CASSTGTAATQYF
TRBV20-1	TRBJ1-1	.	CSVRAVNTEAFF
TRBV5-4	TRBJ2-2	.	CASRTSGDIGELFF
TRBV10-3	TRBJ2-7	.	CAIGALNPIAPSYEQYF
TRBV7-9	TRBJ2-2	.	CASSLPESYGELFF
TRBV2	TRBJ1-5	.	CASAGGGPSNQPQHF
TRBV7-9	TRBJ1-2	.	CASSLPEGYGYTF
TRBV6-2/TRBV6-3	TRBJ1-2	.	CASRYGQGLYYGYTF
TRBV6-5	TRBJ1-4	few	CASSYSGGFEKLFF
TRBV7-6	TRBJ2-2	.	CASSLGSQGADTGELFF
TRBV24-1	TRBJ1-1	.	CATSDLWVGSTEAFF
TRBV10-3	TRBJ1-1	.	CAISPGTGNTEAFF
TRBV15	TRBJ2-7	.	CATSSGLAGSYEQYF
TRBV24-1	TRBJ2-3	.	CATSRREGSTDTQYF
TRBV19	TRBJ2-3	many	CASSMAGALTDTQYF
TRBV7-6	TRBJ1-1	once	CASSRGAENTEAFF
TRBV7-2	TRBJ1-2	many	CASSEGNYGYTF
TRBV7-9	TRBJ2-3	many	CASSSETGGDSTDTQYF
TRBV6-2/TRBV6-3	TRBJ2-5	.	CASSYSTAGPGKETQYF
TRBV19	TRBJ1-1	.	CASSMAPLGSTEAFF
TRBV11-3	TRBJ2-6	.	CASSLEGQEPSGANVLTF
TRBV7-2	TRBJ1-4	.	CVSSLTGGFEKLFF
TRBV28	TRBJ2-4	few	CASSKGSGAKNIQYF
TRBV7-9	TRBJ1-1	medium-sized	CASSPSPGDTEAFF
TRBV6-6	TRBJ1-2	.	CASSYSGQGPGVGYTF
TRBV27	TRBJ2-5	few	CASSYRGSETQYF
TRBV9	TRBJ2-3	.	CASSVAPGGAKDTQYF
TRBV12-3/TRBV12-4	TRBJ1-1	.	CASTPPGIILEAFF
TRBV5-6	TRBJ1-1	.	CASSWATEAFF
TRBV5-5	TRBJ2-5	.	CASSPPGKETQYF
TRBV7-8	TRBJ2-1	many	CASSLGGRSMHEQFF
TRBV19	TRBJ1-2	.	CASSIHTGAGGYTF
TRBV29-1	TRBJ2-3	few	CSVESGDRYTQYF
TRBV27	TRBJ1-4	.	CASSLYAWGGTNEKLFF
TRBV7-2	TRBJ1-6	many	CASSLAPSSSYNSPLHF
TRBV7-9	TRBJ2-1	few	CASSLGRDRVNDEQFF
TRBV5-6	TRBJ2-3	few	CASSLGTGLVDTQYF
TRBV10-2	TRBJ2-1	.	CASSENRGYNEQFF
TRBV7-9	TRBJ2-1	.	CASSLAGQLTF
TRBV27	TRBJ1-1	.	CASSFSLDRGEVNTEAFF
TRBV3-1	TRBJ2-1	few	CASSQDFSDFYNEQFF
TRBV6-1	TRBJ2-3	few	CASSELAQGWADTQYF
TRBV6-1	TRBJ1-2	many	CASSEAHEVLDGYTF
TRBV11-3	TRBJ2-4	few	CASSLDGMEGNIQYF
TRBV4-1	TRBJ1-1	once	CASSQVQGQGNTEAFF
TRBV14	TRBJ2-3	few	CASSQVAGAYTDTQYF
TRBV27	TRBJ1-5	.	CASSSRDPFYSNQPQHF
TRBV7-9	TRBJ1-2	.	CASSSRPETGYGYTF
TRBV7-6	TRBJ2-3	few	CASSQHSTDTQYF
TRBV7-6	TRBJ2-5	.	CASSPRWGQETQYF
TRBV6-2/TRBV6-3	TRBJ2-1	.	CASSWGEGVADEQFF
TRBV12-3/TRBV12-4	TRBJ2-3	many	CASKLPGGTADTQYF